The 25 T cell receptor beta chains presented below share a single source sample, sequenced in a study of regulatory T cells in long-lasting Graves disease (dated by TCRdb to about 2021). This specimen's time point label, per the study, means: newly diagnosed GD, antithyroid drugs for less than 3 months. RNA was extracted from PBMCs in TRIzol for both TCR sequencing and RNA sequencing. Libraries were prepared through multiplex PCR. Sequencing was carried out with an Illumina HiSeq 4000. To build TCR beta libraries, CDR3 regions were amplified by Arm-PCR using iRepertoire HTBI primers. The public reads were reprocessed in TCRdb via fastp at Q25 and MiXCR, keeping in-frame beta chains. Here each entry gathers all rows of one CDR3 protein and keeps the most common genes and DNA. The sample table records around 460,000 distinct CDR3 sequences; approximately 14% of these occur just once. Of the sample, around a sixth is held by the ten largest clones.

This sample also appeared in a second study, on T cells in Graves' hyperthyroidism and ophthalmopathy.

The source was peripheral blood mononuclear cells (PBMCs), collected at new diagnosis, from a patient treated with antithyroid drugs. These receptors were taken from a woman aged 45-60 years with Graves disease. Donor details come from another sample of the same person, matched by shared clones.

This clonotype was seen more than once but under ten times. The chain uses TRBV29-1 and TRBJ2-3; tentative D call: TRBD2 (5 bases). The germline V gene has CDR1 SQVTM and CDR2 ANQGSEA. This CDR3 is 11 amino acids long. V was pared by 5 bases and J by 3 bases, with 6 bases between. The CDR3 loop is CSVPGTDTQYF. CDR3 nucleotides: TGCAGCGTTCCGGGGACAGATACGCAGTATTTT.

This clonotype was seen repeatedly, ten times or more. Relative to the germline gene, one junction end is altered; a read error may explain this. The chain uses TRBV27 and TRBJ2-7; 11 nucleotides match TRBD2. There are 15 residues in the CDR3. Germline values: CDR1 MNHEY, CDR2 SMNVEV (reference sequence). The CDR3 nucleotides are TGCGCCAGCAGCTTAGCGGGAGGGTTCTCCTACGAGCAGTACTTC. Its translation: CASSLAGGFSYEQYF.

The sample holds many counts of this clonotype. CDR3 residues: CASSLGQAFNQPQHF. In nucleotides, the CDR3 is TGTGCCAGCAGCTTAGGCCAGGCTTTCAATCAGCCCCAGCATTTT. The chain employs TRBV11-2 and TRBJ1-5; no clear D. The CDR3 runs to 15 residues. Trimming took off 1 base at V and 3 bases at J, with 10 bases between the two ends. Per the germline V gene, CDR1 is SGHAT and CDR2 is FQNNGV.

V and J are TRBV20-1 and TRBJ1-2; D is perhaps TRBD1 (6 bases). The germline V gene encodes CDR1 DFQATT and CDR2 SNEGSKA (reference sequence). This CDR3 is built from 14 residues. Trimming shortened V by 0 bases and J by 6 bases, and 14 bases separated the two germline ends. The DNA for the CDR3 is TGCAGTGCTAGAGAGACCGGGGGGGGGCATGGCTACACCTTC. Amino acid sequence: CSARETGGGHGYTF.

This chain joins TRBV28 and TRBJ2-7, with D perhaps TRBD2 (6 bases). The CDR3 has 13 residues. V lost 7 bases to trimming and J lost 2 bases, with 12 bases between them. Germline CDR1 MDHEN, CDR2 SYDVKM. Here the CDR3 reads CASNRRGTYEQYF. The CDR3 DNA follows: TGTGCCAGCAATAGGAGGGGCACCTACGAGCAGTACTTC.

This clonotype was picked up many times. The chain employs TRBV18 and TRBJ1-1; D perhaps matches TRBD1 (5 bases). The CDR3 covers 12 residues. Trimming pared 10 bases from V and 3 bases from J, leaving 12 bases between. Germline CDR1 reads KGHSH; CDR2 reads LQKENI. The CDR3 reads CATHDSYTEAFF. DNA of the CDR3: TGTGCCACACATGACAGCTACACTGAAGCTTTCTTT.

V and J are TRBV29-1 and TRBJ2-5, with 14 positions matching TRBD2. V shed 3 bases and J 3 bases; nucleotides not matched to a gene: 3. From germline, CDR1 is SQVTM and CDR2 ANQGSEA. The CDR3 has 15 residues. The CDR3 DNA sequence: TGCAGCGTTGACCCGGGACTAGCGGGAGAAGAGACCCAGTACTTC. This encodes CSVDPGLAGEETQYF.

This clonotype has only a few counts. The CDR3 DNA sequence: TGTGCCTGGACCACGGCGGAGGGGGGGCTGCTCCACTTT. Its translation: CAWTTAEGGLLHF. The V gene is TRBV30, the J gene TRBJ1-6; tentatively, D is TRBD1 (6 bases). The CDR3 length is 13 residues. Trimming pared 4 bases from V and 16 bases from J, leaving 20 bases between. CDR1 is GTSNPN, CDR2 SVGIG, per germline (reference sequence). The whole variable domain, filled in from reference TRBV30 and TRBJ1-6, reads SQTIHQWPATLVQPVGSPLSLECTVEGTSNPNLYWYRQAAGRGLQLLFYSVGIGQISSEVPQNLSASRPQDRQFILSSKKLLLSDSGFYLCAWTTAEGGLLHFGNGTRLTVT.

The chain is built from TRBV27 and TRBJ2-2; 8 positions agree with TRBD1. The CDR3 totals 14 residues. V lost 7 bases to trimming and J lost 5 bases; unmatched junction nucleotides: 6. The germline V gene encodes CDR1 MNHEY and CDR2 SMNVEV (reference sequence). The CDR3 spells CASNTGGRTGELFF. The CDR3, as DNA: TGTGCCAGCAACACAGGGGGGAGAACCGGGGAGCTGTTTTTT.

Remarks on this clonotype: A read error is likely here: a far larger clone is one base away. The J gene is TRBJ2-1, the V gene TRBV28; 8 nucleotides line up with TRBD1. The CDR3 sequence is 15 residues long. Trimming took 5 bases from V and 10 from J; bases not matched to a gene: 13. CDR1 MDHEN and CDR2 SYDVKM come from the germline V gene. The CDR3 loop is CASSLQGAGSYEQFF. CDR3 sequence (DNA): TGTGCCAGCAGTCTCCAGGGGGCAGGCTCCTACGAGCAGTTCTTC.

This clonotype was seen at least ten times. The CDR3 is CASSFAGTGFSEQYF. CDR3 coding DNA: TGTGCCAGCAGTTTCGCTGGGACAGGGTTCTCCGAGCAGTACTTC. This sequence joins TRBV6-9 and TRBJ2-7; 9 positions agree with TRBD1. Germline-derived CDR1 and CDR2 are MNHGY and SVAAGI. Unmatched junction bases numbered 10, after V lost 4 bases and J lost 6 bases. The CDR3 sequence is 15 residues long.

This chain connects TRBV5-5 to TRBJ2-1; tentatively, D is TRBD1 or TRBD2 (5 bases each). V was pared by 4 bases and J by 5 bases, with 19 bases between. The CDR3 sequence is 16 residues long. Germline CDR1 reads SGHKS; CDR2 reads YYEKEE (reference sequence). CDR3 amino acids: CASSTDFGGFHNEQFF. The CDR3 DNA follows: TGTGCCAGCAGCACGGACTTTGGGGGTTTCCACAATGAGCAGTTCTTC.

The CDR3, as DNA: TGTGCCAGCAGTGACCCATCCAAATCGGACCTCTACGGGGAGCTGTTTTTT. It specifies CASSDPSKSDLYGELFF. V usage is TRBV2 and J usage is TRBJ2-2; D is ambiguous. V lost 3 bases and J 7 bases, leaving 21 bases between the germline ends. Germline-derived CDR1 and CDR2 are SNHLY and FYNNEI. The CDR3 sequence is 17 residues long. Variable domain in full (rest from reference TRBV2 and TRBJ2-2): EPEVTQTPSHQVTQMGQEVILRCVPISNHLYFYWYRQILGQKVEFLVSFYNNEISEKSEIFDDQFSVERPDGSNFTLKIRSTKLEDSAMYFCASSDPSKSDLYGELFFGEGSRLTVL.

This clonotype was seen ten or more times. The gene calls are TRBV29-1 and TRBJ2-1, with D possibly TRBD2 on 6 matching bases. V lost 6 bases, J lost 0 bases, and 12 bases lay in between. This CDR3 has 14 residues. Germline CDR1 is SQVTM and CDR2 is ANQGSEA. CDR3 sequence: CSVAGDSSYNEQFF. The DNA of the CDR3 is TGCAGCGTAGCGGGCGATAGCTCCTACAATGAGCAGTTCTTC.

This clonotype was seen many times. The genes are TRBV7-3 and TRBJ2-2, with D maybe TRBD2 (5 bases). CDR1 and CDR2 from the germline V gene are SGHTA and FQGTGA. This CDR3 is built from 15 residues. The germline V and J ends were trimmed by 1 base and 6 bases, with 12 bases remaining between them. The DNA for the CDR3 is TGTGCCAGCAGCTTAAACCCGGGGAGTGCCGGGGAGCTGTTTTTT. Its translation: CASSLNPGSAGELFF.

This clonotype was observed many times. V gene TRBV12-3 or TRBV12-4 combines with J gene TRBJ2-1, with 9 positions matching TRBD2. V lost 2 bases and J lost 9; bases outside the gene matches: 5. The CDR3 consists of 14 residues. The CDR3 nucleotides are TGTGCCAGCAGTTTAAGGCGGGAGGGCGGTGAGCAGTTCTTC. Translating gives CASSLRREGGEQFF.

This clonotype was found a few times. CDR3 sequence (DNA): TGCAGTGCCTTTCAATTGACAGGGGGAATCAATCAGCCCCAGCATTTT. Translating gives CSAFQLTGGINQPQHF. V and J are TRBV20-1 and TRBJ1-5; 9 positions match TRBD1. CDR1 and CDR2 from the germline V gene are DFQATT and SNEGSKA (reference sequence). CDR3 length equals 16 residues. V was pared by 6 bases and J by 3 bases, with 12 bases of the junction left unmatched.

The V and J genes are TRBV6-1 and TRBJ2-7; D not certain. The CDR3 is 13 residues long. The germline V and J ends were trimmed by 0 bases and 7 bases, with 10 bases remaining between them. Germline V gene sequence: CDR1 MNHNS, CDR2 SASEGT. The CDR3 loop reads CASSEALGHEQYF. CDR3 bases: TGTGCCAGCAGTGAAGCGTTAGGCCATGAGCAGTACTTC.

In this sample, this clonotype turned up many times. The chain employs TRBV6-1 and TRBJ1-5; TRBD1 matches 7 bases. The CDR3 consists of 14 residues. Trimming cost V 10 bases and J 7 bases; bases outside gene matches: 13. Germline V gives CDR1 MNHNS, CDR2 SASEGT. CDR3 nucleotide sequence: TGTGCCACTATTGGAGGGGGCGCAAGGCAGCCCCAGCATTTT. Amino acids: CATIGGGARQPQHF.

The V gene is TRBV28, the J gene TRBJ2-2, with D possibly called TRBD1 or TRBD2 (5 bases each). The CDR3 totals 16 residues. The V gene lost 5 bases and the J gene lost 2 bases, with 15 bases spanning the gap. Germline V gene sequence: CDR1 MDHEN, CDR2 SYDVKM. Written as DNA, the CDR3 is TGTGCCAGCAGTAGTCAAGGGACCTATAACACCGGGGAGCTGTTTTTT. Its protein product is CASSSQGTYNTGELFF.

V is TRBV20-1 and J is TRBJ2-3; possibly TRBD2 for D (6 bases). The CDR3 is 13 amino acids. V gave up 6 bases and J gave up 3 bases, with 13 bases separating them. The germline V gene encodes CDR1 DFQATT and CDR2 SNEGSKA (reference sequence). The CDR3 loop reads CSAERVGTDTQYF. CDR3 DNA: TGCAGTGCAGAGCGGGTGGGGACAGATACGCAGTATTTT.

The chain combines TRBV5-1 with TRBJ2-2; weak D call: TRBD2 (6 bases). This CDR3 contains 16 residues. Trimming stripped 1 base from V and 6 bases from J, with 16 bases between. From germline, CDR1 is SGHRS and CDR2 YFSETQ. CDR3 residues: CASSLSSPGGAGELFF. DNA of the CDR3: TGCGCCAGCAGCTTGTCCAGTCCGGGCGGGGCCGGGGAGCTGTTTTTT.

V usage is TRBV29-1 and J usage is TRBJ2-7; 9 bases align to TRBD1. Per germline, CDR1 SQVTM and CDR2 ANQGSEA. V lost 1 base to trimming and J lost 9 bases; unmatched junction nucleotides: 7. The CDR3 runs 13 residues. The CDR3 coding sequence is TGCAGCGTTGAAGCCGGGACAGGGAACGGGCAGTACTTC. Amino acid sequence: CSVEAGTGNGQYF.

The J gene is TRBJ2-7, the V gene TRBV28, with 9 positions matching TRBD1. With V trimmed by 5 bases and J by 3 bases, 5 bases remained unmatched. The CDR3 covers 14 residues. The germline V gene has CDR1 MDHEN and CDR2 SYDVKM. The CDR3 sequence: CASSGTGSNYEQYF. The CDR3 region has the DNA TGTGCCAGCAGTGGGACAGGGTCGAACTACGAGCAGTACTTC.

The chain joins TRBV7-2 to TRBJ2-1, with D possibly matching TRBD2 (6 bases). V was cut by 0 bases and J by 2 bases, with 8 bases left in between. Germline CDR1 SGHTA, CDR2 FQGNSA. There are 15 residues in the CDR3. CDR3 nucleotides: TGTGCCAGCAGCTTAGCGGCTAGCGCCTACAATGAGCAGTTCTTC. Encoded protein: CASSLAASAYNEQFF.